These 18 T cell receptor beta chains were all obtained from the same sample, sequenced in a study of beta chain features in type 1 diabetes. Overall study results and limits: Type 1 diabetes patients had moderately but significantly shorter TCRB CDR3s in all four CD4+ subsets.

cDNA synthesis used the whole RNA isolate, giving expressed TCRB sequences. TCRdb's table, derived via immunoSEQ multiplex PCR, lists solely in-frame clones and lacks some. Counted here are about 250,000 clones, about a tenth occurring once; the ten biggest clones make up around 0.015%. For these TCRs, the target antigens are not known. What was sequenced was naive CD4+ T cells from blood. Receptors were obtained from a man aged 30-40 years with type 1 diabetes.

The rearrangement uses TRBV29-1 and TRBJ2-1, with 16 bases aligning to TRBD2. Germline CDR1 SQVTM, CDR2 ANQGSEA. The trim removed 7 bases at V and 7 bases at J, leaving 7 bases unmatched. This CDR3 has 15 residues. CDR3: CSARGTSGGENEQFF. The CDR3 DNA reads TGCAGCGCCCGGGGGACTAGCGGGGGGGAAAATGAGCAGTTCTTC.

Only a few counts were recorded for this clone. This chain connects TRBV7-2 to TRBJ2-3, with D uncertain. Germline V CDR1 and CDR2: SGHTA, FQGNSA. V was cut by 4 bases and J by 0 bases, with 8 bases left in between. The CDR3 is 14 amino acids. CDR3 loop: CASSSSGSTDTQYF. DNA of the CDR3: TGTGCCAGCAGCTCCTCCGGGAGCACAGATACGCAGTATTTT.

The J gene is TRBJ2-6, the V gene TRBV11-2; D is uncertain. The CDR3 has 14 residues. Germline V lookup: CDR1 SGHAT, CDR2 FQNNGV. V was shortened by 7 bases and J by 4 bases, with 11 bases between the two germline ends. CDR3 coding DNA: TGTGCCAGCAAATCGAACAAGGGGGCCAACGTCCTGACTTTC. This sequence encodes CASKSNKGANVLTF.

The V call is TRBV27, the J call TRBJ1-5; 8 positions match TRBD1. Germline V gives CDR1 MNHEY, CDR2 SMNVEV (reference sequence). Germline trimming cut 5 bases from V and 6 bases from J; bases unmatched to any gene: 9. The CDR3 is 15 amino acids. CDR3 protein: CASSQGRGLGQPQHF. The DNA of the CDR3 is TGTGCCAGCAGTCAGGGCAGGGGGCTAGGTCAGCCCCAGCATTTT.

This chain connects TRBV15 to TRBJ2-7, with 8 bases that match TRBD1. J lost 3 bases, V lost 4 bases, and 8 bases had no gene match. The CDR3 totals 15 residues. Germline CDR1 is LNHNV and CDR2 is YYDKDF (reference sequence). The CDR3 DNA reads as TGTGCCACCAGCACATGGACAGGGTTGAGCTACGAGCAGTACTTC. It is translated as CATSTWTGLSYEQYF.

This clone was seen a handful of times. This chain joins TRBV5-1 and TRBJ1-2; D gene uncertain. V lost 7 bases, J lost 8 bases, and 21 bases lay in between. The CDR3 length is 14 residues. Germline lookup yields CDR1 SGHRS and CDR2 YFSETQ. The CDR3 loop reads CASGTGGSVGGYTF. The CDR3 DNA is TGCGCCAGCGGCACTGGCGGGAGCGTAGGAGGCTACACCTTC.

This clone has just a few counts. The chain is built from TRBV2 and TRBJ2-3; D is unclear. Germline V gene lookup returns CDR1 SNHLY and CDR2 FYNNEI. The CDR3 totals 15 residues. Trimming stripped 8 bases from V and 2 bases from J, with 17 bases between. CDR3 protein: CASVDDINPTDTQYF. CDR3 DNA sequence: TGTGCCAGCGTAGATGACATAAATCCCACAGATACGCAGTATTTT.

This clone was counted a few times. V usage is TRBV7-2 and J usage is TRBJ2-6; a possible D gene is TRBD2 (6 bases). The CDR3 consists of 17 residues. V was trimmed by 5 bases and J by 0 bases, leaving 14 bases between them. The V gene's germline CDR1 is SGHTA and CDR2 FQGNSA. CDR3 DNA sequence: TGTGCCAGCAGCCTAGTGGGACTGAGCTCTGGGGCCAACGTCCTGACTTTC. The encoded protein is CASSLVGLSSGANVLTF. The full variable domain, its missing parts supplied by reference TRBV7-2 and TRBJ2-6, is GAGVSQSPSNKVTEKGKDVELRCDPISGHTALYWYRQSLGQGLEFLIYFQGNSAPDKSGLPSDRFSAERTGGSVSTLTIQRTQQEDSAVYLCASSLVGLSSGANVLTFGAGSRLTVL.

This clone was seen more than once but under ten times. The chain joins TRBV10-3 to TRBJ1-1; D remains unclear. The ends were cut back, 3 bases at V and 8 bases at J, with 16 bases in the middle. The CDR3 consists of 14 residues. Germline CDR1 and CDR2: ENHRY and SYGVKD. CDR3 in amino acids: CAISDRGQQIEAFF. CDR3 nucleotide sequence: TGTGCCATCAGTGATCGCGGGCAGCAGATAGAAGCTTTCTTT.

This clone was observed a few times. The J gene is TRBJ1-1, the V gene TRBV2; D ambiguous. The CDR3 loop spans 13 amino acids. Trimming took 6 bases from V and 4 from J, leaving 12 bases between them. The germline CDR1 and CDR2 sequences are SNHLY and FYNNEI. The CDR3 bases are TGTGCCAGCAGGCGGGAGATCTCCACTGAAGCTTTCTTT. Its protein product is CASRREISTEAFF.

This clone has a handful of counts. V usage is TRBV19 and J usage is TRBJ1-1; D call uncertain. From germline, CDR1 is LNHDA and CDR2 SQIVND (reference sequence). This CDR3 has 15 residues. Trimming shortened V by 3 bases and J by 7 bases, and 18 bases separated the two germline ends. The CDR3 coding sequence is TGTGCCAGTAGTATTCCGGGAAGGGAGAGCGGTGAAGCTTTCTTT. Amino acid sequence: CASSIPGRESGEAFF.

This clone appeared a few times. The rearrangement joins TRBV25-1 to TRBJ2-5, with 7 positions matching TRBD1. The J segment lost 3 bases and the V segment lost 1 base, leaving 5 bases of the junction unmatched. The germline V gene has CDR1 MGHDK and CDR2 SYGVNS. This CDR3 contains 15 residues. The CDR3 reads CASSEWDRSKETQYF. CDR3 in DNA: TGTGCCAGCAGTGAATGGGACAGATCGAAAGAGACCCAGTACTTC.

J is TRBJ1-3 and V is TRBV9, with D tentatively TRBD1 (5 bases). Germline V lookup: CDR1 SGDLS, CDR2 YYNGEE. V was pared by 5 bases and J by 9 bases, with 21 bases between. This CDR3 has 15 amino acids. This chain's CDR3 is CASSGGLWEAGTIYF. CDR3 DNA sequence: TGTGCCAGCAGTGGGGGACTCTGGGAAGCGGGCACCATATATTTT.

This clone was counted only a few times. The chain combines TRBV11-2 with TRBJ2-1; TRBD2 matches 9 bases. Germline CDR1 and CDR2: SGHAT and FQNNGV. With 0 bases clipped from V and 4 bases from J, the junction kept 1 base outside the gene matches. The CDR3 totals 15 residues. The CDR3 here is CASSLDSGGYNEQFF. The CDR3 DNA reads TGTGCCAGCAGCTTAGACAGCGGGGGGTACAATGAGCAGTTCTTC.

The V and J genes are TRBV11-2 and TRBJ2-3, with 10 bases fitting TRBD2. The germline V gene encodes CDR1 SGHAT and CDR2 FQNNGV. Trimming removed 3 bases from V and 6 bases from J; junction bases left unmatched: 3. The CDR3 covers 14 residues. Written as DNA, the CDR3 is TGTGCCAGCAGCTTTAGCGGGGGGAAGGATACGCAGTATTTT. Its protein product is CASSFSGGKDTQYF.

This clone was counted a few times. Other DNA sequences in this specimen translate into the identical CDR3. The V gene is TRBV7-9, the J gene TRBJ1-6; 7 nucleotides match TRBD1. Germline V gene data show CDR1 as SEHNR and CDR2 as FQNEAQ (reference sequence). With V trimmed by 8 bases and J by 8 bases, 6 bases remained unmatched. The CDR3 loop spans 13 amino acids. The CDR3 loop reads CASSRDRDSPLHF. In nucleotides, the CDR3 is TGTGCCAGCTCCAGAGACAGGGATTCACCCCTCCACTTT.

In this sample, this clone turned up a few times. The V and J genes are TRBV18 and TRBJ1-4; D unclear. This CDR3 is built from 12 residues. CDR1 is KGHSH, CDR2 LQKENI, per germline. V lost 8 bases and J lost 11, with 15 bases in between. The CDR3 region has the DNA TGTGCCAGCGCTCCGAGAGAGCGTAAACTGTTTTTT. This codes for CASAPRERKLFF.

The CDR3 reads CASSVEGSGQPQHF. The DNA of the CDR3 is TGTGCCAGCAGTGTAGAGGGCTCGGGACAGCCCCAGCATTTT. V and J are TRBV2 and TRBJ1-5, with D unclear. V was clipped by 4 bases and J by 7 bases, with 14 bases between them. CDR3 length: 14 amino acids. From germline, CDR1 is SNHLY and CDR2 FYNNEI.